The rows below give T cell receptor beta chains drawn from one sample of a study of OX40 agonist ivuxolimab in advanced cancers. Method: immunoSEQ multiplex PCR; TCRdb's copy keeps in-frame clones and lacks some. Found here are under 85,000 clones, roughly nine tenths of them singletons; the top ten hold about 0.31%. Sample: CD4+ or CD8+ T cells sorted from blood, taken in a trial of the OX40 agonist ivuxolimab. The receptors here all came from an adult with an advanced solid tumor such as melanoma, head and neck, liver or kidney cancer. The CDR3 runs from the conserved cysteine through the conserved F or W. A D gene is named only where the DNA matches it firmly. Rows may omit the clone size; those that give it use once, few, many or a size class.

>TRBJ2-2|TRBV2|NA|NA
CASRVVGGTGELFF
TGTGCCAGCAGAGTGGTCGGCGGGACCGGGGAGCTGTTTTTT
>TRBJ1-1|TRBV4-1|once|TRBD1
CASSGTGVKIEAFF
TGCGCCAGCAGCGGGACAGGGGTTAAAATTGAAGCTTTCTTT
>TRBJ2-2|TRBV9|few|TRBD1
CASSPRTGGNTGELFF
TGTGCCAGCAGCCCTCGGACAGGGGGGAACACCGGGGAGCTGTTTTTT
>TRBJ2-1|TRBV6-6|once|NA
CASSYSGLFNEQFF
TGTGCCAGCAGTTACTCGGGACTCTTTAATGAGCAGTTCTTC
>TRBJ2-3|TRBV4-1|NA|NA
CASSQDRVTQYF
TGCGCCAGCAGCCAAGATAGGGTAACGCAGTATTTT
>TRBJ2-2|TRBV25-1|NA|TRBD1
CASSDLTGGIPGELFF
TGTGCCAGCAGTGATTTGACAGGGGGCATCCCCGGGGAGCTGTTTTTT
>TRBJ2-5|TRBV7-2|NA|NA
CASSLGGRIQETQYF
TGTGCCAGCAGCTTAGGGGGACGGATCCAAGAGACCCAGTACTTC
>TRBJ2-6|TRBV18|NA|TRBD1
CASSLLRDRVQSGANVLTF
TGTGCCAGCTCGCTACTCCGGGACAGGGTCCAATCTGGGGCCAACGTCCTGACTTTC
>TRBJ2-7|TRBV5-1|NA|NA
CASSSTGAYEQYF
TGCGCCAGCAGCAGCACTGGGGCCTACGAGCAGTACTTC
>TRBJ2-5|TRBV5-1|NA|TRBD2
CASSLRGLGETQYF
TGCGCCAGCAGCTTGAGGGGACTAGGAGAGACCCAGTACTTC
>TRBJ1-3|TRBV11-2|NA|NA
CASSYGDSGNTIYF
TGTGCCAGCAGCTACGGTGACTCTGGAAACACCATATATTTT
>TRBJ1-1|TRBV6-1|NA|NA
CASSEAWGAAEAFF
TGTGCCAGCAGTGAAGCCTGGGGGGCTGCTGAAGCTTTCTTT
>TRBJ1-2|TRBV6-1|NA|NA
CASSDRDYGYTF
TGTGCCAGCAGTGACAGGGACTATGGCTACACCTTC
>TRBJ2-5|TRBV2|NA|NA
CASRALGSGKQETQYF
TGTGCCAGCAGGGCTTTGGGTAGCGGAAAACAAGAGACCCAGTACTTC
>TRBJ2-5|TRBV29-1|NA|TRBD1
CSVGTGGGKETQYF
TGCAGCGTCGGGACAGGGGGAGGGAAAGAGACCCAGTACTTC
>TRBJ2-1|TRBV2|NA|NA
CASSEGLGVGSYNEQFF
TGTGCCAGCAGTGAAGGATTGGGGGTGGGATCCTACAATGAGCAGTTCTTC
>TRBJ2-1|TRBV9|NA|NA
CASSVGGRANNEQFF
TGTGCCAGCAGCGTGGGGGGACGGGCGAACAATGAGCAGTTCTTC
>TRBJ2-7|TRBV5-8|NA|TRBD1
CASSPGGFSYEQYF
TGTGCCAGCAGCCCAGGGGGCTTCTCCTACGAGCAGTACTTC
>TRBJ1-5|TRBV19|NA|NA
CASRGREVGNQPQHF
TGTGCCAGTAGAGGCAGGGAGGTGGGAAATCAGCCCCAGCATTTT
>TRBJ2-7|TRBV19|NA|TRBD1
CASSIDRGAYEQYF
TGTGCCAGTAGTATCGACAGGGGAGCCTACGAGCAGTACTTC
>TRBJ1-1|TRBV6-6|NA|TRBD1
CASRLSGGNTEAFF
TGTGCCAGCAGACTATCAGGGGGCAACACTGAAGCTTTCTTT
>TRBJ2-2|TRBV5-1|NA|NA
CASSISPQGELFF
TGCGCCAGCAGCATAAGTCCGCAAGGGGAGCTGTTTTTT
>TRBJ1-4|TRBV11-2|NA|TRBD1
CASSLTGRNEKLFF
TGTGCCAGCAGCTTGACAGGGAGGAATGAAAAACTGTTTTTT
>TRBJ2-7|TRBV2|NA|NA
CASMDSTYSYEQYF
TGTGCCAGCATGGACAGCACTTACTCCTACGAGCAGTACTTC
>TRBJ2-5|TRBV7-9|NA|NA
CASSATQETQYF
TGTGCCAGCAGCGCCACGCAAGAGACCCAGTACTTC
>TRBJ2-1|TRBV12-5|NA|NA
CASALITWSEQFF
TGTGCTAGTGCCTTAATTACGTGGAGTGAGCAGTTCTTC
>TRBJ1-2|TRBV6-1|NA|NA
CASSEGNRVAYGYTF
TGTGCCAGCAGTGAAGGGAACAGGGTCGCCTATGGCTACACCTTC
>TRBJ2-2|TRBV9|few|NA
CASSVGAPMNTGELFF
TGTGCCAGCAGCGTAGGGGCACCAATGAACACCGGGGAGCTGTTTTTT
>TRBJ1-4|TRBV14|NA|NA
CASSQSKLHRFNEKLFF
TGTGCCAGCAGCCAGTCCAAACTCCACAGGTTTAATGAAAAACTGTTTTTT
>TRBJ2-5|TRBV25-1|NA|TRBD1
CASSARGPGETQYF
TGTGCCAGCAGTGCCAGGGGGCCGGGGGAGACCCAGTACTTC
>TRBJ2-4|TRBV6-5|once|TRBD2
CASNGGAENIQYF
TGTGCCAGCAACGGGGGGGCGGAGAACATTCAGTACTTC
>TRBJ1-4|TRBV7-9|NA|NA
CASSLVSTAAEKLFF
TGTGCCAGCAGCTTAGTCAGCACGGCGGCAGAAAAACTGTTTTTT
>TRBJ2-7|TRBV27|NA|TRBD2
CASSSRLAGTYEQYF
TGTGCCAGCAGTTCCCGACTAGCGGGAACCTACGAGCAGTACTTC
>TRBJ2-1|TRBV2|NA|NA
CASSEGSGGPYSYNEQFF
TGTGCCAGCAGTGAGGGTAGCGGAGGTCCCTACTCCTACAATGAGCAGTTCTTC
>TRBJ2-1|TRBV18|NA|NA
CASGDLNSYNEQFF
TGTGCCAGCGGCGACTTGAACTCCTACAATGAGCAGTTCTTC
>TRBJ2-7|TRBV5-1|once|TRBD2
CASSELADSSYEQYF
TGCGCCAGCAGCGAACTAGCGGACAGCTCCTACGAGCAGTACTTC
>TRBJ1-5|TRBV2|NA|NA
CASSARPQGTIGQPQHF
TGTGCCAGCAGTGCCCGCCCCCAGGGCACGATTGGGCAGCCCCAGCATTTT
>TRBJ2-7|TRBV6-6|NA|TRBD1
CATQTGAYEQYF
TGTGCCACCCAGACAGGGGCCTACGAGCAGTACTTC
>TRBJ1-2|TRBV2|NA|TRBD1
CASSSLAPGTGGEGYTF
TGTGCCAGCAGTTCTTTGGCCCCCGGGACAGGGGGCGAAGGCTACACCTTC